A selection of T cell receptor beta chains follows, all from one sample in a study of blood T cell repertoires in COVID-19. Here immunoSEQ multiplex PCR was the method, and the copy in TCRdb shows in-frame clones only, minus some. The table lists 140,000 to 150,000 clones, just over 85% of them singletons. Sequencing input: PBMCs or T cells enriched from blood (not recorded which). The receptor set was obtained from a man aged 45-65 years who had recovered from COVID-19. The CDR3 runs from the conserved cysteine through the conserved F or W. A D gene is named only where the DNA matches it firmly. Where a row states a size, it is once, few, many or the class of an expanded clone; other rows omit it.

j_gene,v_gene,d_gene,abundance,CDR3nt,CDR3aa
TRBJ1-1,TRBV2,TRBD1,.,TGTGCCAGCAGTGCTTGGACAGGGCCAGTGGGAGCTTTCTTT,CASSAWTGPVGAFF
TRBJ2-3,TRBV6-4,TRBD2,.,TGTGCCAGCAGTAAAACTAGCGTTACAGATACGCAGTATTTT,CASSKTSVTDTQYF
TRBJ2-1,TRBV7-3,TRBD2,.,TGTGCCAGCAGCCCGCTGAGGACTAGCGAGGACAATGAGCAGTTCTTC,CASSPLRTSEDNEQFF
TRBJ1-2,TRBV15,.,.,TGTGCCACCAGCACTGGAAGCAGGGGAGACTATGGCTACACCTTC,CATSTGSRGDYGYTF
TRBJ1-5,TRBV30,.,.,TGTGCCTGGAGTCGCGGAGATAGTCAGCCCCAGCATTTT,CAWSRGDSQPQHF
TRBJ1-2,TRBV28,.,.,TGTGCCAGCAGCACATCTTATGGCTACACCTTC,CASSTSYGYTF
TRBJ1-1,TRBV27,.,.,TGTGCCAGCAGTGGCGGGAACACTGAAGCTTTCTTT,CASSGGNTEAFF
TRBJ1-4,TRBV30,.,once,TGTGCCTGGAGTGTACTGGGACACCGAAAACTGTTTTTT,CAWSVLGHRKLFF
TRBJ2-7,TRBV9,TRBD2,.,TGTGCCAGCAGCGCTGGGACTAGCGGGAGGGCCGACGAGCAGTACTTC,CASSAGTSGRADEQYF
TRBJ2-3,TRBV24-1,.,.,TGTGCCACCAGTGATTCGAGCGGTTCTAGCACAGATACGCAGTATTTT,CATSDSSGSSTDTQYF
TRBJ2-1,TRBV30,.,.,TGTGCCTGGAAGAGGCAGTATTACAATGAGCAGTTCTTC,CAWKRQYYNEQFF
TRBJ2-5,TRBV7-2,TRBD2,.,TGTGCCAGCAGCTTAGCTATGACTAGCGGGGGCCCTCAAGAGACCCAGTACTTC,CASSLAMTSGGPQETQYF
TRBJ1-5,TRBV12-3/TRBV12-4,.,.,TGTGCCAGCACTCCTGGAGGGTGGCAGCCCCAGCATTTT,CASTPGGWQPQHF
TRBJ2-7,TRBV5-1,TRBD2,once,TGCGCCAGCAGCTCCGGGACTAGCGGTTCCTACGAGCAGTACTTC,CASSSGTSGSYEQYF
TRBJ2-2,TRBV24-1,TRBD1,.,TGTGCCACCAAGGGACAGGGCGCCACCGGGGAGCTGTTTTTT,CATKGQGATGELFF
TRBJ1-5,TRBV7-2,.,.,TGTGCCAGCAGCTTAGGCAGGCAAAATCAGCCCCAGCATTTT,CASSLGRQNQPQHF
TRBJ1-2,TRBV7-2,TRBD1,.,TGTGCCAGCAGCCCCGGGACAGTTAACTATGGCTACACCTTC,CASSPGTVNYGYTF
TRBJ1-4,TRBV5-1,.,.,TGCGCCAGCAGCTGGACATACTCAGCTAATGAAAAACTGTTTTTT,CASSWTYSANEKLFF
TRBJ2-1,TRBV19,TRBD2,.,TGTGCCAGTAGTAAACTAGCGGGAGATGAGCAGTTCTTC,CASSKLAGDEQFF
TRBJ2-5,TRBV11-2,.,.,TGTGCCAGCAGCTTGGGTAGCCAGGAGACCCAGTACTTC,CASSLGSQETQYF
TRBJ2-1,TRBV18,.,.,TGTGCCAGCTCACCCCGACGGAGTAGCTACAATGAGCAGTTCTTC,CASSPRRSSYNEQFF
TRBJ1-1,TRBV4-1,.,.,TGCGCCAGCAGCCAACCGGACAAGAACACTGAAGCTTTCTTT,CASSQPDKNTEAFF
TRBJ2-7,TRBV12-5,.,.,TGTGCTAGTGGTTCCGACGGGTCCTACGAGCAGTACTTC,CASGSDGSYEQYF
TRBJ1-5,TRBV7-2,TRBD1,.,TGTGCCAGCAGCCTCCGGACAGGGGGCAATCAGCCCCAGCATTTT,CASSLRTGGNQPQHF
TRBJ2-7,TRBV4-3,TRBD1,.,TGCGCCAGCAGCCAAGAGTTGAGGACAGGGGACTACGAGCAGTACTTC,CASSQELRTGDYEQYF
TRBJ2-4,TRBV11-1,.,.,TGTGCCAGCAGCTTAGGGACACTAGCCAAAAACATTCAGTACTTC,CASSLGTLAKNIQYF
TRBJ2-7,TRBV21-1,.,.,TGTGCCAGCCCACGGCTGGGTGGAGGGCTCTACGAGCAGTACTTC,CASPRLGGGLYEQYF
TRBJ1-3,TRBV7-2,TRBD1,.,TGTGCCAGCAGCATGGGACAGGTTATCTCTGGAAACACCATATATTTT,CASSMGQVISGNTIYF